This entry features one T cell receptor beta chain sequence. This specimen comes from a study of blood T cell repertoires in COVID-19. Study-level information: Sources were T cells, B-cell-depleted T cells, or PBMCs; the material itself was cDNA or gDNA.

The participants were between about 18 and 90 years old and came from some 23 US areas. Profiled with immunoSEQ multiplex PCR; TCRdb holds only in-frame clones, not every one. The sample gives fewer than 300,000 clones, about nine tenths of which show up once; more than 0.95% is in the top ten. The CDR3 sequence is 16 residues long. Per germline, CDR1 SQVTM and CDR2 ANQGSEA. J gave up 2 bases and V 5 bases, and 14 bases lay outside the gene matches. What was sequenced was PBMCs or T cells enriched from blood (not recorded which). The origin of this receptor is a woman in her twenties or thirties who had recovered from COVID-19. This rearrangement joins TRBV29-1 to TRBJ1-2; 7 bases align to TRBD1. In DNA, the CDR3 is TGCAGCGTTCCTCGGACAGGATCAACTCAAAACTATGGCTACACCTTC. Encoded protein: CSVPRTGSTQNYGYTF.